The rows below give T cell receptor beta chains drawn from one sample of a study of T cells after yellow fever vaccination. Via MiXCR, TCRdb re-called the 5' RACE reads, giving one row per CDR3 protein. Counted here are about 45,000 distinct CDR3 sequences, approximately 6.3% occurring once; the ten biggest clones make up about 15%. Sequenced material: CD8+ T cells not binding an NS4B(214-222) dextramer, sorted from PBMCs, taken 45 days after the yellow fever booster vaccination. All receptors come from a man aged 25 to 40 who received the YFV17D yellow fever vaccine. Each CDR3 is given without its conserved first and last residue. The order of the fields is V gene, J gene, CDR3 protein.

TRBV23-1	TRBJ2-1	ASSQLGGHNEQF
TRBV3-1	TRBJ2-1	ASSQDRGAELPLSNEQF
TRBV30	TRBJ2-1	AWSVKGYNEQF
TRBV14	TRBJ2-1	ASSQGVYGVQF
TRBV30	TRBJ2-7	AWKGIPYEQY
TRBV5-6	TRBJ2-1	ASSLAGEGEQF
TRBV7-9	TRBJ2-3	ASISRDRITDTQY
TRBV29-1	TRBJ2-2	SVYTSGSETGELF
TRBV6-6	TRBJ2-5	ASHRQEVETQY
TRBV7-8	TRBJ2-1	ASSGGTSANEQF
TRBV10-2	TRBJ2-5	ASSEGTGTAETQY
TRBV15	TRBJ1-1	ATRQGWMNTEAF
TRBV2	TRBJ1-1	ASSESLDVWGADEAF
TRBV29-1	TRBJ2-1	SVWLPDFYNEQF
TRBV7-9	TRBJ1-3	ASSSGTVNTIY
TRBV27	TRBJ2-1	ASSLGLALEQF
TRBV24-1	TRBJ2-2	ATFSSGELF
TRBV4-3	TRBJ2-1	ASSQELSSSNNEQF
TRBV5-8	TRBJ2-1	ASKGLADLNEQF
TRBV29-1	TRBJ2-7	SVEADDTYEQY
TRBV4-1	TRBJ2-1	ASSQVSSGSFYNEQF
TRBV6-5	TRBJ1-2	ASSYEFLGPSNYGYT
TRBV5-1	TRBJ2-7	ASSTTGFIYEQY
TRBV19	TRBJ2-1	ATEGRTSMGEQF
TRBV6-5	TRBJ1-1	ASSWDLTGNTEAF
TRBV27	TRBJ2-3	ASSRSDEGEEDTQY
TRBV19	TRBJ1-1	ASSRQGIPLEAF
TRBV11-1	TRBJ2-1	ASSARLATSYNEQF
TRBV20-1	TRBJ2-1	SHARSYNEQF
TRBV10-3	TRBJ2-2	AIGEAGELF
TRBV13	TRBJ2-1	ASSLEEVDYRIHEQF
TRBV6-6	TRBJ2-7	ASSYQASHEQY
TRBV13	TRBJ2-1	ASSSSGAVNEQF
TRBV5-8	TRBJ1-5	ASSLPGFHNQPQH
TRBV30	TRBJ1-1	AWSLTGDTEAF
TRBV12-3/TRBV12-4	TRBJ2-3	ASSFSDTQY
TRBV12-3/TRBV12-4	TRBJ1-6	ASSFGEVIH
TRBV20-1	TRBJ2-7	RARAPRLAAYEQY
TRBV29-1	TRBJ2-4	SVEGAEGAKNIQY
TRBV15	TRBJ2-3	ATSRGLAGEADTQY
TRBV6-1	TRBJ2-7	ASSVYSGDPYEQY
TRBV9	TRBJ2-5	ASSDLGLAVQETQY
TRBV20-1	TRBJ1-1	SARDRPYAEAF
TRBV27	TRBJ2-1	ASRSTPGPSYNEQF
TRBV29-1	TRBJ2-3	SVDGGLGASSTDTQY
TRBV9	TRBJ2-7	ASSVRTIGGNISEQY
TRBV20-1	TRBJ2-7	SASRQGAKSEQY
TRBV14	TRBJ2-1	ASSQEPTDEQF
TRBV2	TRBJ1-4	ASSAMTATNEKLF
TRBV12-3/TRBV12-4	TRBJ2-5	ASSPGPQETQY
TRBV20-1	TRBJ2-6	SARDSEVADFSGANVLT
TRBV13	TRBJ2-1	ASSLGLAGWNEQF
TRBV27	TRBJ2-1	ASSLTSGNEQF
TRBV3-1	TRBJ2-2	ASSQNSRPAGELF
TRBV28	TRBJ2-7	ASSFPPRGLATYEQY